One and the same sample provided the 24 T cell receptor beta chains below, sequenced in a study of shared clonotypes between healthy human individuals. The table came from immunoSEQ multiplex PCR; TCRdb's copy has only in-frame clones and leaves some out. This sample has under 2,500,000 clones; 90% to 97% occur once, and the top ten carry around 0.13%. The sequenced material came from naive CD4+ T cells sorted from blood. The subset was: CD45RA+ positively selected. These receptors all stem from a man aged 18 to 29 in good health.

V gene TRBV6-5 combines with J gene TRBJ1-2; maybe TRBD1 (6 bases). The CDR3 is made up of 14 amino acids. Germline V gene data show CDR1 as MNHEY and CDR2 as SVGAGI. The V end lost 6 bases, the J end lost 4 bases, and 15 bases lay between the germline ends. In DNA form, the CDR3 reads TGTGCCAGCAGACGATACAGGGAAGTCTATGGCTACACCTTC. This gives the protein CASRRYREVYGYTF.

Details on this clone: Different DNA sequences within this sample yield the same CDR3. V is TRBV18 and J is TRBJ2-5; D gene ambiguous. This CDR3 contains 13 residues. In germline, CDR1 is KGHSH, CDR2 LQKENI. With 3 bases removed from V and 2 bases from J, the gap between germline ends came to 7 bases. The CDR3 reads CASSPSPQETQYF. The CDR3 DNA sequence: TGTGCCAGCTCACCTAGCCCACAAGAGACCCAGTACTTC.

CDR3 protein: CASAPAGTGELFF. CDR3 nucleotides: TGTGCCAGTGCACCGGCGGGCACCGGGGAGCTGTTTTTT. J is TRBJ2-2 and V is TRBV27; weak D call: TRBD2 (5 bases). Between the trimmed V and J ends, which lost 9 bases and 4 bases, there was a span of 12 bases. The CDR3 has 13 amino acids. Germline lookup yields CDR1 MNHEY and CDR2 SMNVEV (reference sequence).

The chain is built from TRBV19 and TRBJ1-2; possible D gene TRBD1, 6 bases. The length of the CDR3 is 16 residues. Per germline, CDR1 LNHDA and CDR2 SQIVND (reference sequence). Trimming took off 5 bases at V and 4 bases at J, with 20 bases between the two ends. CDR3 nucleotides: TGTGCCAGTAGTCCCAACAGGGCACTTATGGTCTATGGCTACACCTTC. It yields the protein CASSPNRALMVYGYTF.

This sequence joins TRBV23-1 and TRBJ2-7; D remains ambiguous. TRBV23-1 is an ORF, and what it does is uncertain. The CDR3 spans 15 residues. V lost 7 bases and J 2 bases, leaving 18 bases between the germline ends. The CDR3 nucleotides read TGCGCCAGCACTCCCCCCCACCTGGACGCCTACGAGCAGTACTTC. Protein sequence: CASTPPHLDAYEQYF.

Written as DNA, the CDR3 is TGCGCCAGCAGCCCCCGGCCCCGCGGGTACGAGCAGTACTTC. Translated: CASSPRPRGYEQYF. The gene calls are TRBV4-1 and TRBJ2-7, with D perhaps TRBD2 (5 bases). V lost 4 bases, J lost 4 bases, and 14 bases lay in between. Germline V gene lookup returns CDR1 MGHRA and CDR2 YSYEKL. The CDR3 loop spans 14 amino acids.

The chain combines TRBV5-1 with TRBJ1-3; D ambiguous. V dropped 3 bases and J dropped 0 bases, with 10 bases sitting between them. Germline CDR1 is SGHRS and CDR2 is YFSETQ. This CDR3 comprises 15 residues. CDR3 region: CASSWGASSGNTIYF. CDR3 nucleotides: TGCGCCAGCAGCTGGGGAGCGTCCTCTGGAAACACCATATATTTT.

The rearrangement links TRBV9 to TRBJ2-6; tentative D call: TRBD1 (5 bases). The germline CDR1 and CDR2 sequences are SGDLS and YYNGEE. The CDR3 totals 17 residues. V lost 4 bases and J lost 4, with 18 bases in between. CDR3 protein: CASSSRQQESGANVLTF. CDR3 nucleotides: TGTGCCAGCAGCTCCCGACAGCAAGAATCGGGGGCCAACGTCCTGACTTTC.

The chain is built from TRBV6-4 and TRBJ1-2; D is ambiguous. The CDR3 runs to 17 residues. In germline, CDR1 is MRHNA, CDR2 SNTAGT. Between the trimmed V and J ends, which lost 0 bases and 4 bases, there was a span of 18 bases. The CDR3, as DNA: TGTGCCAGCAGTGACTCGAGGGTGGCTGAAATTGCCTATGGCTACACCTTC. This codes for CASSDSRVAEIAYGYTF.

The CDR3 nucleotides are TGTGCCAGCAGCGCTGGACAGGAGAGGTATAGCAATCAGCCCCAGCATTTT. Encoded protein: CASSAGQERYSNQPQHF. The chain links TRBV11-2 to TRBJ1-5; TRBD1 aligns across 7 bases. V lost 5 bases and J lost 0; bases outside the gene matches: 10. Per the germline V gene, CDR1 is SGHAT and CDR2 is FQNNGV. The CDR3 totals 17 residues.

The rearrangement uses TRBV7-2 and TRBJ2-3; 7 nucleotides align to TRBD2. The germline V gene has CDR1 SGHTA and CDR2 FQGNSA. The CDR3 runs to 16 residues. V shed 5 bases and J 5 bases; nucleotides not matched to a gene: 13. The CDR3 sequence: CASSPLGGGSLDTQYF. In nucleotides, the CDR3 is TGTGCCAGCAGCCCTCTAGGCGGGGGATCATTAGATACGCAGTATTTT.

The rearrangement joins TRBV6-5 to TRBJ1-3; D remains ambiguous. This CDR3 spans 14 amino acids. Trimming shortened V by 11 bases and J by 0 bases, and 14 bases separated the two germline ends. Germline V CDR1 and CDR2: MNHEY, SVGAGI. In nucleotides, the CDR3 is TGTGCCGGTGGACCCGCCTTCTCTGGAAACACCATATATTTT. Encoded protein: CAGGPAFSGNTIYF.

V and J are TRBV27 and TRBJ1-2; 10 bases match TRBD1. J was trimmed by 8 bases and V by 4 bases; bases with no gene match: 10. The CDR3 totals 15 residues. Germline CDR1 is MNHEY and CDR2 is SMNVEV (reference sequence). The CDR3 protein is CASSYPTGGSGGYTF. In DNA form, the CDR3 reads TGTGCCAGCAGTTACCCGACAGGGGGCTCGGGCGGCTACACCTTC.

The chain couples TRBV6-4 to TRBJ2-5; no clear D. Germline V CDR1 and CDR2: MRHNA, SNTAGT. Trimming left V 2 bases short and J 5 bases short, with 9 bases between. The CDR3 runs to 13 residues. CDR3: CASSDGLGETQYF. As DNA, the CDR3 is TGTGCCAGCAGTGACGGGTTGGGGGAGACCCAGTACTTC.

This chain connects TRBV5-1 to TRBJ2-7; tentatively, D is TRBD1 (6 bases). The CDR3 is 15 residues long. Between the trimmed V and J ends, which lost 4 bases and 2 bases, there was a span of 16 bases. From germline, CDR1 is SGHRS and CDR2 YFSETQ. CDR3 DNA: TGCGCCAGCAGCGGTAAGACAGGACTGACCTACGAGCAGTACTTC. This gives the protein CASSGKTGLTYEQYF.

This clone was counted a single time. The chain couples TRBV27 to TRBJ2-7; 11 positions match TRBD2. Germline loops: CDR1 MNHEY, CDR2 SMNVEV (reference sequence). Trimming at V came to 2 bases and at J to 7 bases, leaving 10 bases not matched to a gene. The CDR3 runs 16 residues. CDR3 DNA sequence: TGTGCCAGCAGTTTACAACTAGCGGGGGTGATGTTAGAGCAGTACTTC. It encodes CASSLQLAGVMLEQYF.

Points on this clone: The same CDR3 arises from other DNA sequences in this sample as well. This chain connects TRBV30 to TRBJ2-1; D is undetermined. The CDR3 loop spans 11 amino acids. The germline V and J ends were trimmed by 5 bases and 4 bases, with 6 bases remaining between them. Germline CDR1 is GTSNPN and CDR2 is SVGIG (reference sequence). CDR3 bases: TGTGCCTGGTCGGATTACAATGAGCAGTTCTTC. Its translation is CAWSDYNEQFF. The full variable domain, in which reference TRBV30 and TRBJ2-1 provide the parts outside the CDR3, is SQTIHQWPATLVQPVGSPLSLECTVEGTSNPNLYWYRQAAGRGLQLLFYSVGIGQISSEVPQNLSASRPQDRQFILSSKKLLLSDSGFYLCAWSDYNEQFFGPGTRLTVL.

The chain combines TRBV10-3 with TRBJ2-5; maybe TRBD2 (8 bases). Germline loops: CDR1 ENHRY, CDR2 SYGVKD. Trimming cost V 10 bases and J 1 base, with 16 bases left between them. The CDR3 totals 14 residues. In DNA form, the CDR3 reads TGTGCCACGGCGGGGGGACAGATCCAAGAGACCCAGTACTTC. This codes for CATAGGQIQETQYF.

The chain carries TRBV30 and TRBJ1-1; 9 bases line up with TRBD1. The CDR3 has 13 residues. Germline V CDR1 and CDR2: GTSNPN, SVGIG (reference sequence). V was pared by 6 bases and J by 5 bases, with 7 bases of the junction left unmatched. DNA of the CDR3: TGTGCCTGTAAACAGGGGGCAATGACTGAAGCTTTCTTT. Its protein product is CACKQGAMTEAFF.

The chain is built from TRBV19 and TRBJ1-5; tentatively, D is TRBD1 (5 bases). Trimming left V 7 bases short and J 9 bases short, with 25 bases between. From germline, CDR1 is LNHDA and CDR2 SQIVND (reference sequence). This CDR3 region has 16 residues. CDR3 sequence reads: CASTPPGRRDISPQHF. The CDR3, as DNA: TGTGCCAGTACCCCGCCGGGCCGCAGGGATATATCGCCCCAGCATTTT.

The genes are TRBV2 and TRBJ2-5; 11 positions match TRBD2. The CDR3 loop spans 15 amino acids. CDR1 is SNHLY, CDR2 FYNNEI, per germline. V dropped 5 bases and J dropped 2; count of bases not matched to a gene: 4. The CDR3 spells CASSRLAGPQETQYF. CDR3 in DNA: TGTGCCAGCAGTAGACTAGCGGGACCGCAAGAGACCCAGTACTTC.

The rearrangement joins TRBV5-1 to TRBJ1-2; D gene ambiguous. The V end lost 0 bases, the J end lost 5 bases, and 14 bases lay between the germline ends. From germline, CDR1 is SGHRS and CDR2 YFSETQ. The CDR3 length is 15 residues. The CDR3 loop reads CASSLGTTLFYGYTF. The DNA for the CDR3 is TGCGCCAGCAGCTTGGGAACAACACTTTTTTATGGCTACACCTTC.

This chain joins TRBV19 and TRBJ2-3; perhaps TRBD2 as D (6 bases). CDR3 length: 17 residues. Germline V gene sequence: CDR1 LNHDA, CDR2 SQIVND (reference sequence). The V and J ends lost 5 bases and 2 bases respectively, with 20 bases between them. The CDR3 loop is CASSPPCGIAYTDTQYF. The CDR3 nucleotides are TGTGCCAGTAGTCCCCCGTGCGGGATTGCATACACAGATACGCAGTATTTT. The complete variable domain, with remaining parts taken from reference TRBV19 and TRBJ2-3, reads DGGITQSPKYLFRKEGQNVTLSCEQNLNHDAMYWYRQDPGQGLRLIYYSQIVNDFQKGDIAEGYSVSREKKESFPLTVTSAQKNPTAFYLCASSPPCGIAYTDTQYFGPGTRLTVL.

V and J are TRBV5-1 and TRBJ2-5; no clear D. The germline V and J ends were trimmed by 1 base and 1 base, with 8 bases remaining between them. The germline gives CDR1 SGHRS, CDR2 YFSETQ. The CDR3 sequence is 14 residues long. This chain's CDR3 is CASSLFDSQETQYF. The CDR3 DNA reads TGCGCCAGCAGCTTGTTTGACTCCCAAGAGACCCAGTACTTC.